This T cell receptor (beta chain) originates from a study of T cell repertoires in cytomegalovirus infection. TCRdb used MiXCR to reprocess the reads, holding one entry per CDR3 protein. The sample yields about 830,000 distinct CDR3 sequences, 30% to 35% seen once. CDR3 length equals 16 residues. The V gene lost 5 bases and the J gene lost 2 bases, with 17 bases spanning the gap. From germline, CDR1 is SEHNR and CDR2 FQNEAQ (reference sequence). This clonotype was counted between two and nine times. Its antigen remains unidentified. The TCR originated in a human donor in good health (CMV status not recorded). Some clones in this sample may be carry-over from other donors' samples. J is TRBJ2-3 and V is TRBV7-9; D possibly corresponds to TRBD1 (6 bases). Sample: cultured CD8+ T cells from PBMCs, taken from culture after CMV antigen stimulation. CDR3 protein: CASSPATGYITDTQYF. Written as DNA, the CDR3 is TGTGCCAGCAGCCCCGCAACAGGGTATATCACAGATACGCAGTATTTT.